This TCR beta chain comes out of a study of T cell responses to AZD1222 COVID-19 vaccine. The CDR3 runs to 15 residues. The V gene lost 0 bases and the J gene lost 5 bases, with 10 bases spanning the gap. Germline lookup yields CDR1 SGHTA and CDR2 FQGNSA. Regarding the study as a whole: Baseline testing showed seropositivity in only six or seven AZD1222 recipients. Spike-specific TCR breadth and depth both grew after two AZD1222 doses. The CD4 TCRs associated with vaccination extended across spike and predominated at 160-218 and 743-854.

As regards this clone: Its antigen remains unknown.

Clones were sequenced by immunoSEQ multiplex PCR, and TCRdb holds only the in-frame ones, with some missing. The table has approximately 130,000 clones, about 94% seen once. The chain joins TRBV7-2 to TRBJ1-4, with D possibly matching TRBD1 (6 bases). Sequences were derived from peripheral blood, sampled on day 0 of AZD1222 vaccination. This TCR derives from an adult in good health. The CDR3, as DNA: TGTGCCAGCAGCTTAGCGCGGCAGGGGAATGAAAAACTGTTTTTT. Residues: CASSLARQGNEKLFF. The full variable domain, completed using reference TRBV7-2 and TRBJ1-4, is GAGVSQSPSNKVTEKGKDVELRCDPISGHTALYWYRQSLGQGLEFLIYFQGNSAPDKSGLPSDRFSAERTGGSVSTLTIQRTQQEDSAVYLCASSLARQGNEKLFFGSGTQLSVL.